This TCR beta chain was profiled in a study of shared clonotypes between healthy human individuals. Points on this clone: Its antigen is not identified.

Study results and limitations: The represented genetic and exposure-history diversity was limited by the small number of donors. Shared clonotypes: 4.5% to 5% naive CD4, around 3.7% naive CD8, about 2.4% memory CD4, about 0.41% memory CD8.

The V end was cut by 6 bases, the J end by 3 bases, with 9 bases between. The CDR3 is 13 residues long. CDR1 and CDR2 from the germline V gene are MNHEY and SVGAGI. Libraries were prepared by immunoSEQ multiplex PCR; TCRdb keeps only in-frame clonotypes and omits some of them. The repertoire consists of more than 1,200,000 clones, with roughly 98.5% occurring once and the leading ten covering about 0.35%. Naive CD4+ cells were CD45RA-selected; the remaining cells were memory. The chain combines TRBV6-5 with TRBJ1-5; D call uncertain. This receptor was obtained from a man under 40 in good health. The sequenced sample was naive CD4+ T cells sorted from blood. Regarding subset: CD45RA+ positively selected. DNA for the CDR3: TGTGCCAGCAGGACAAGAAACAATCAGCCCCAGCATTTT. It specifies CASRTRNNQPQHF.